The next 24 T cell receptor beta chains were all read from a single sample in a study of blood T cell repertoires in COVID-19. TCRdb keeps only in-frame clones here, not all; method: immunoSEQ multiplex PCR. The sample consists of about 250,000 clones, approximately 88% of them appearing once. Sequencing input: peripheral blood. These receptors were taken from a young woman with COVID-19, enrolled during active disease.

This chain connects TRBV3-1 (or the pseudogene TRBV3-2) to TRBJ2-6; TRBD1 is a possible D gene (5 bases). CDR1 LGHDT and CDR2 YNNKEL come from the germline V gene (reference sequence). V shed 0 bases and J shed 0 bases, with 12 bases lying between them. This CDR3 is built from 18 residues. The CDR3 protein is CASSQEIGASSGANVLTF. The CDR3 nucleotides read TGTGCCAGCAGCCAAGAAATAGGGGCGAGCTCTGGGGCCAACGTCCTGACTTTC.

The chain uses TRBV6-5 and TRBJ1-1; D unresolved. V gave up 8 bases and J gave up 3 bases, with 16 bases separating them. The CDR3 has 14 residues. Germline V gene lookup returns CDR1 MNHEY and CDR2 SVGAGI. The CDR3 DNA reads TGTGCCAGCTGTCCCTCTGGGGAGTACACTGAAGCTTTCTTT. Its translation: CASCPSGEYTEAFF.

The chain couples TRBV5-6 to TRBJ1-1; D unclear. The CDR3 is 14 residues long. Germline values: CDR1 SGHDT, CDR2 YYEEEE. The V gene lost 4 bases and the J gene lost 0 bases, with 10 bases spanning the gap. The CDR3 nucleotides read TGTGCCAGCAGCCTAGACGGGATGAACACTGAAGCTTTCTTT. Its protein product is CASSLDGMNTEAFF.

The CDR3 here is CASATSGNEQFF. DNA for the CDR3: TGTGCCAGCGCGACTAGCGGGAATGAGCAGTTCTTC. The chain couples TRBV9 to TRBJ2-1, with 10 bases that match TRBD2. The ends lost 7 bases at V and 7 bases at J; junction bases unmatched: 2. Germline loops: CDR1 SGDLS, CDR2 YYNGEE. This CDR3 has 12 residues.

J is TRBJ1-2 and V is TRBV5-5, with TRBD1 as a possible D gene (5 bases). Germline CDR1 and CDR2: SGHKS and YYEKEE (reference sequence). The CDR3 sequence is 15 residues long. Trimming removed 4 bases at V and 7 bases at J, with 20 bases between. CDR3: CASSLISTGTGGYTF. CDR3 nucleotide sequence: TGTGCCAGCAGCCTAATTTCGACGGGGACTGGTGGCTACACCTTC. Variable domain in full (rest from reference TRBV5-5 and TRBJ1-2): DAGVTQSPTHLIKTRGQQVTLRCSPISGHKSVSWYQQVLGQGPQFIFQYYEKEERGRGNFPDRFSARQFPNYSSELNVNALLLGDSALYLCASSLISTGTGGYTFGSGTRLTVV.

The genes are TRBV11-2 and TRBJ2-7; 9 bases line up with TRBD1. The CDR3 loop spans 18 amino acids. The germline V gene has CDR1 SGHAT and CDR2 FQNNGV. V shed 1 base and J 1 base; nucleotides not matched to a gene: 11. This CDR3 reads CASSLGGQGRGRSYEQYF. The CDR3 nucleotides read TGTGCCAGCAGCTTAGGGGGACAGGGCCGAGGGCGATCCTACGAGCAGTACTTC.

V usage is TRBV6-1 and J usage is TRBJ2-7; D possibly corresponds to TRBD1 (6 bases). The germline V gene encodes CDR1 MNHNS and CDR2 SASEGT. V shed 2 bases and J shed 4 bases, with 12 bases lying between them. The CDR3 sequence is 14 residues long. Here the CDR3 reads CASSEYIQGYEQYV. CDR3 sequence (DNA): TGTGCCAGCAGTGAATATATACAGGGTTACGAGCAGTACGTC.

The chain is built from TRBV4-3 and TRBJ1-2, with TRBD1 matching over 8 bases. The V and J ends lost 0 bases and 3 bases, in that order; junction bases with no gene match: 0. This CDR3 contains 14 residues. Germline V gene data show CDR1 as LGHNA and CDR2 as YSLEER. The CDR3, as DNA: TGCGCCAGCAGCCAAGAGACAGGGGACTATGGCTACACCTTC. It specifies CASSQETGDYGYTF.

This chain joins TRBV6-5 and TRBJ2-3, with a weak D call TRBD2 (5 bases). CDR1 and CDR2 from the germline V gene are MNHEY and SVGAGI. The ends were cut back, 4 bases at V and 1 base at J, with 12 bases in the middle. This CDR3 has 15 amino acids. CDR3 sequence: CASSLAGVGTDTQYF. CDR3 DNA: TGTGCCAGCAGTTTAGCCGGGGTCGGCACAGATACGCAGTATTTT.

The chain is built from TRBV7-8 and TRBJ1-2, with 9 bases matching TRBD1. CDR3 length equals 15 residues. J lost 4 bases, V lost 5 bases, and 8 bases had no gene match. Germline lookup yields CDR1 SGHVS and CDR2 FQNEAQ. The CDR3 spells CASSPGQGIIYGYTF. The CDR3 nucleotides are TGTGCCAGCAGCCCGGGACAGGGAATAATCTATGGCTACACCTTC.

The gene calls are TRBV7-9 and TRBJ1-5, with 12 bases aligning to TRBD1. The CDR3 extends over 18 amino acids. The junction had 8 bases not matched to a gene; V was cut back by 5 bases and J by 0 bases. Germline CDR1 SEHNR, CDR2 FQNEAQ (reference sequence). CDR3 nucleotide sequence: TGTGCCAGCAGCAGCACCCGGGACAGGGGGCTTAGCAATCAGCCCCAGCATTTT. Protein product: CASSSTRDRGLSNQPQHF.

The CDR3 DNA follows: TGTGCCAGCAGCGAATACAGGCCCGGACCCGGGGAGCTGTTTTTT. Its protein is CASSEYRPGPGELFF. The chain uses TRBV13 and TRBJ2-2; weak D call: TRBD1 (5 bases). The V gene lost 5 bases and the J gene lost 6 bases, with 16 bases spanning the gap. The V gene's germline CDR1 is PRHDT and CDR2 FYEKMQ (reference sequence). This CDR3 is 15 amino acids long.

This chain connects TRBV28 to TRBJ2-5; 10 nucleotides match TRBD2. This CDR3 spans 14 amino acids. The V segment lost 10 bases and the J segment 3 bases; nucleotides outside the gene matches: 8. CDR1 is MDHEN, CDR2 SYDVKM, per germline. CDR3 sequence: CATRERGGKETQYF. In nucleotides, the CDR3 is TGTGCCACCCGGGAGCGGGGGGGAAAAGAGACCCAGTACTTC.

The V and J genes are TRBV3-1 (or the pseudogene TRBV3-2) and TRBJ1-6; D is unclear. The V gene's germline CDR1 is LGHDT and CDR2 YNNKEL (reference sequence). There are 16 residues in the CDR3. V dropped 1 base and J dropped 7 bases, with 14 bases sitting between them. The CDR3 reads CASSQGVGPRNSPLHF. The CDR3 bases are TGTGCCAGCAGCCAAGGTGTCGGTCCCAGGAATTCACCCCTCCACTTT.

This chain joins TRBV25-1 and TRBJ2-1; D might be TRBD1 (6 bases). With 5 bases removed from V and 6 bases from J, the gap between germline ends came to 14 bases. CDR1 MGHDK and CDR2 SYGVNS come from the germline V gene. The CDR3 runs 14 residues. The CDR3 DNA is TGTGCCAGCAGTATCGAACGGACAGTCAATGAGCAGTTCTTC. Amino acids: CASSIERTVNEQFF.

This rearrangement joins TRBV6-2 or TRBV6-3 to TRBJ2-2; 8 bases are a match to TRBD1. The CDR3 is 16 residues long. Germline V gene data show CDR1 as MNHEY and CDR2 as SVGEGT. Trimming at V came to 6 bases and at J to 0 bases, leaving 6 bases not matched to a gene. CDR3 amino acids: CASSIPGGANTGELFF. The CDR3 nucleotides read TGTGCCAGCAGCATTCCAGGGGGCGCGAACACCGGGGAGCTGTTTTTT.

This clone was found many times. In the same sample, other DNA sequences code for this CDR3. The chain combines TRBV9 with TRBJ1-1, with 8 bases lining up with TRBD1. Germline CDR1 and CDR2: SGDLS and YYNGEE. Trimming took 3 bases from V and 2 from J; bases not matched to a gene: 0. CDR3 length: 13 residues. This CDR3 reads CASSAGGNTEAFF. For the CDR3, the DNA is TGTGCCAGCAGCGCAGGGGGCAACACTGAAGCTTTCTTT.

As regards this clone: Other nucleotide sequences from this sample produce the same CDR3. This sequence joins TRBV28 and TRBJ1-1; tentatively, D is TRBD1 (5 bases). V dropped 3 bases and J dropped 5 bases, with 10 bases sitting between them. The germline gives CDR1 MDHEN, CDR2 SYDVKM. The CDR3 consists of 13 residues. CDR3 amino acids: CASSFAGGTEAFF. DNA of the CDR3: TGTGCCAGCAGTTTTGCGGGGGGAACTGAAGCTTTCTTT.

The V and J genes are TRBV6-2 or TRBV6-3 and TRBJ2-3; 8 nucleotides match TRBD1. Germline V gives CDR1 MNHEY, CDR2 SVGEGT. This CDR3 region has 16 residues. V lost 2 bases and J lost 4; bases outside the gene matches: 8. CDR3 in amino acids: CASSYTRQGRADTQYF. The CDR3 DNA sequence: TGTGCCAGCAGTTACACCAGACAGGGGCGCGCAGATACGCAGTATTTT.

This clone was counted once. The chain links TRBV12-5 to TRBJ2-7; 11 bases align to TRBD1. The trim removed 10 bases at V and 9 bases at J, leaving 14 bases unmatched. CDR1 and CDR2 (germline): LGHNT, FRNRAP. The length of the CDR3 is 14 residues. CDR3 residues: CAIHRDRGEYWQYV. CDR3 DNA sequence: TGTGCTATTCATAGGGACAGGGGGGAATATTGGCAGTACGTC.

In its sample, this clone was seen a few times. The rearrangement links TRBV11-3 to TRBJ1-6; 10 bases map to TRBD1. The CDR3 runs to 16 residues. The germline CDR1 and CDR2 sequences are SGHNT and YENEEA. J gave up 9 bases and V 3 bases, and 8 bases lay outside the gene matches. The CDR3 loop is CASSFSGTGVSSPLHF. In nucleotides, the CDR3 is TGTGCCAGCAGCTTTTCCGGGACAGGGGTCAGTTCACCCCTCCACTTT.

The rearrangement joins TRBV11-3 to TRBJ2-1, with TRBD2 as a possible D gene (6 bases). This CDR3 has 18 amino acids. Trimming removed 4 bases from V and 1 base from J, with 20 bases in between. Germline lookup yields CDR1 SGHNT and CDR2 YENEEA. The chain's CDR3 is CASSSTLGLAMSYNEQFF. CDR3 DNA sequence: TGTGCCAGCAGCTCAACCCTCGGGCTAGCGATGTCCTACAATGAGCAGTTCTTC.

J is TRBJ2-7 and V is TRBV3-1 (or the pseudogene TRBV3-2); 9 bases line up with TRBD2. Per germline, CDR1 LGHDT and CDR2 YNNKEL (reference sequence). This CDR3 spans 19 amino acids. J gave up 3 bases and V 4 bases, and 19 bases lay outside the gene matches. Written as DNA, the CDR3 is TGTGCCAGCAGCCCCTACCCGGCTAGCGGGATGAGGATGATCTACGAGCAGTACGTC. Encoded protein: CASSPYPASGMRMIYEQYV.

This clone was detected once. V usage is TRBV2 and J usage is TRBJ1-2; D is undetermined. CDR3 length: 13 residues. Trimming removed 1 base at V and 8 bases at J, with 11 bases between. Germline loops: CDR1 SNHLY, CDR2 FYNNEI. CDR3 region: CASSEVPRQGYTF. DNA for the CDR3: TGTGCCAGCAGTGAAGTTCCTCGTCAGGGCTACACCTTC.